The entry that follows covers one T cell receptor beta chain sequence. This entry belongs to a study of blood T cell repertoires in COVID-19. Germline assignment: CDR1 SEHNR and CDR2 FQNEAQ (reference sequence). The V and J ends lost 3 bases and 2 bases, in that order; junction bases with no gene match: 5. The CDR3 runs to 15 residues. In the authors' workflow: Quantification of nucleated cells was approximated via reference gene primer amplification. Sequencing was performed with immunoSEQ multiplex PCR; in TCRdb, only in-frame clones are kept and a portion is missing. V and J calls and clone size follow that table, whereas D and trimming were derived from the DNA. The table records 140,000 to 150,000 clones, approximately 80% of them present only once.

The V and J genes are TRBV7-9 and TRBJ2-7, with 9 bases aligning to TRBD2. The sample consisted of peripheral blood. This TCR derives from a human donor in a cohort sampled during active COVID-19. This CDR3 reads CASSLLAGVPYEQYF. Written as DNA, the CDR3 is TGTGCCAGCAGCTTGTTAGCGGGGGTACCCTACGAGCAGTACTTC.